This TCR beta chain emerged from a study of graft-versus-host responses after intestinal transplantation. As for the study in general: Isolated intestinal, liver-intestinal, or multivisceral transplants were what recipients had. General study findings and limits: Present in recipient marrow, GvH clones included some that appeared first in ileum or blood. High graft-versus-host to host-versus-graft clonal ratios were found in allografts of patients who had graft-donor T cell macrochimerism.

Measured with immunoSEQ multiplex PCR; TCRdb has only the in-frame clones, and not every one. The data hold roughly 120,000 clones, with about 93% observed a single time. This CDR3 region has 15 residues. Germline V lookup: CDR1 SGHTA, CDR2 FQGTGA. V shed 2 bases and J shed 0 bases, with 8 bases lying between them. In regard to this clone: Antigen: not known.

Sequenced material: unstimulated CD4+ T cells sorted from spleen or lymph node cells, taken before intestinal transplant. The gene calls are TRBV7-3 and TRBJ1-5; D gene uncertain. This receptor was taken from a human donor who received an intestinal transplant. The CDR3 loop reads CASSLEGGSNQPQHF. The DNA for the CDR3 is TGTGCCAGCAGCTTAGAGGGTGGTAGCAATCAGCCCCAGCATTTT.